The present entry profiles one T cell receptor (beta chain) with its context. This entry belongs to a study of blood T cell repertoires in COVID-19. Looking at the study overall: Sites across the United States, Italy and Spain contributed samples from acute and convalescent COVID-19. Sources were T cells, B-cell-depleted T cells, or PBMCs; the material itself was cDNA or gDNA.

Original analysis: Reference gene primer amplification gave nucleated cell count estimates. Measured with immunoSEQ multiplex PCR; TCRdb has only the in-frame clones, and not every one. The D gene and trimming were derived from the DNA, and the V and J assignments and clone size from that table. The sample lists about 58,000 clones, about nine tenths occurring once. The sequence came from a woman between 65 and 79 years old with active COVID-19. Sequenced input: peripheral blood.

CDR3 amino acids: CASSELAGVREQYF. The CDR3 nucleotides are TGCGCCAGCAGTGAATTAGCGGGAGTGAGGGAGCAGTACTTC. The chain recombines TRBV10-1 with TRBJ2-7, with 9 bases fitting TRBD2. In germline, CDR1 is WNHNN, CDR2 SYGVQD (reference sequence). There are 14 residues in the CDR3. The J segment lost 7 bases and the V segment lost 3 bases, leaving 7 bases of the junction unmatched.